The sequence of this TCR beta chain was determined in a study of blood T cell repertoires in COVID-19. Study summary: The origin of the acute and convalescent COVID-19 samples was the United States, Italy and Spain. In each case, the material was cDNA or gDNA derived from T cells, B-cell-depleted T cells, or PBMCs.

How the authors handled the data: Reference gene primer amplification gave estimated nucleated cell counts. Clones were sequenced by immunoSEQ multiplex PCR, and TCRdb holds only the in-frame ones, with some missing. That table is the source of V, J and clone size, and D and trimming were worked out from the DNA. The data show 40,000 to 60,000 clones, more than 65% seen once. The CDR3 runs to 15 residues. Germline lookup yields CDR1 MNHEY and CDR2 SMNVEV (reference sequence). Germline trimming cut 4 bases from V and 3 bases from J; bases unmatched to any gene: 8. The clonotype comes from a woman in her 70s with acute or convalescent COVID-19. The source material was peripheral blood. The chain carries TRBV27 and TRBJ2-7; 8 bases line up with TRBD2. CDR3 in amino acids: CASSSVPGTSYEQYF. The CDR3 bases are TGTGCCAGCAGTTCCGTGCCCGGGACTAGCTACGAGCAGTACTTC.